This T cell receptor beta chain is drawn from a study of T cell responses to AZD1222 COVID-19 vaccine. Clones were read by immunoSEQ multiplex PCR, and TCRdb kept only the in-frame ones, dropping some. The sample consists of 100,000 to 150,000 clones, about 89% of them appearing once. Whole-study findings and limits: With dominance at 160-218 and 743-854, vaccine-associated CD4 TCRs spanned spike.

Germline V lookup: CDR1 SGHVS, CDR2 FQNEAQ. The length of the CDR3 is 16 residues. Trimming took 5 bases from V and 4 from J; bases not matched to a gene: 6. With regard to this clone: The antigen is not known.

The source is an adult in good health. This chain uses TRBV7-8 with TRBJ1-4, with TRBD1 matching 11 bases. The sample in question was peripheral blood, obtained on day 0 of MenACWY control vaccination. In DNA, the CDR3 is TGTGCCAGCAGCACCGGGACAGGGGGGTTTAATGAAAAACTGTTTTTT. Its translation: CASSTGTGGFNEKLFF.